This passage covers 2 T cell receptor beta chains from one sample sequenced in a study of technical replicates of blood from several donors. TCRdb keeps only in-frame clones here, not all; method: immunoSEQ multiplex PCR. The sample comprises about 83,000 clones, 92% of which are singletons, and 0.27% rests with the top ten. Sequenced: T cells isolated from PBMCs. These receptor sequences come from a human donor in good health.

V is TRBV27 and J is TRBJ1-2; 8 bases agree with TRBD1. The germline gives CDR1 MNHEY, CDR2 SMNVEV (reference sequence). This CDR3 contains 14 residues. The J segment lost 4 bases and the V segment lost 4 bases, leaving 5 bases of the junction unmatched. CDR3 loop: CASSSGTGPYGYTF. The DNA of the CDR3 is TGTGCCAGCAGTTCCGGGACAGGCCCCTATGGCTACACCTTC.

The CDR3 spells CASSQRPGTGDPGTEAFF. CDR3 DNA: TGCGCCAGCAGCCAACGTCCCGGGACAGGGGACCCGGGCACTGAAGCTTTCTTT. This rearrangement joins TRBV4-1 to TRBJ1-1; 10 nucleotides align to TRBD1. The germline V gene encodes CDR1 MGHRA and CDR2 YSYEKL. Germline trimming cut 2 bases from V and 4 bases from J; bases unmatched to any gene: 13. CDR3 length: 18 amino acids.